The T cell receptor (beta chain) described here comes from a study of OX40 agonist ivuxolimab in advanced cancers. The wider study: Intravenous ivuxolimab at 0.01 to 10 mg/kg was given to patients every 2 weeks. Study findings and constraints: Some nonresponders also had low normalized T-cell clonal expansion. The investigators did not determine what antigen specificity the expanded peripheral T cells had.

Of note for this clone: Its antigen remains unidentified. The sample carries other DNA sequences with the same CDR3.

Method: immunoSEQ multiplex PCR; TCRdb's copy keeps in-frame clones and lacks some. The profile shows some 98,000 clones, roughly 80% of them singletons. The sequencing here drew on CD4+ or CD8+ T cells sorted from blood, taken in a trial of the OX40 agonist ivuxolimab. This TCR was recovered from an adult with an advanced solid tumor such as melanoma, head and neck, liver or kidney cancer.

CDR3 amino acids: CASSSVPQRAGTADTQYF. Written as DNA, the CDR3 is TGTGCCAGCAGCTCCGTTCCCCAACGAGCGGGGACGGCAGATACGCAGTATTTT. The J gene is TRBJ2-3, the V gene TRBV5-6, with TRBD2 matching over 7 bases. This CDR3 is 18 amino acids long. With V trimmed by 3 bases and J by 4 bases, 17 bases remained unmatched. The germline CDR1 and CDR2 sequences are SGHDT and YYEEEE.